Presented here are 14 T cell receptor beta chains from one specimen sequenced in a study of T cell responses to AZD1222 COVID-19 vaccine. Repertoires were generated with immunoSEQ multiplex PCR, while TCRdb's copy carries only in-frame clones and drops some. The profile covers more than 60,000 clones, with about 90% appearing a single time and 15% to 20% taken by the ten largest. The source was peripheral blood, collected on day 0 of AZD1222 vaccination. The receptors stem from an adult in good health.

The chain employs TRBV5-1 and TRBJ1-1; TRBD1 might be the D (5 bases). With 0 bases removed from V and 0 bases from J, the gap between germline ends came to 12 bases. Per germline, CDR1 SGHRS and CDR2 YFSETQ. The CDR3 extends over 16 amino acids. In DNA form, the CDR3 reads TGCGCCAGCAGCTTGGGGTCCGGGACGGTGAACACTGAAGCTTTCTTT. Protein: CASSLGSGTVNTEAFF.

This sequence joins TRBV18 and TRBJ2-7; D not certain. Trimming shortened V by 0 bases and J by 6 bases, and 12 bases separated the two germline ends. The CDR3 extends over 14 amino acids. Per the germline V gene, CDR1 is KGHSH and CDR2 is LQKENI. The CDR3 sequence is CASSPPVTASEQYF. CDR3 in DNA: TGTGCCAGCTCACCACCCGTCACGGCCTCCGAGCAGTACTTC.

The rearrangement uses TRBV5-1 and TRBJ1-5, with 9 nucleotides matching TRBD1. The CDR3 is 15 residues long. Trimming removed 4 bases from V and 6 bases from J; junction bases left unmatched: 8. Germline V gene sequence: CDR1 SGHRS, CDR2 YFSETQ. The CDR3 spells CASSTTTGGGQPQHF. For the CDR3, the DNA is TGCGCCAGCAGCACTACCACAGGGGGCGGTCAGCCCCAGCATTTT.

The genes are TRBV19 and TRBJ1-5; TRBD1 agrees at 7 bases. The CDR3 covers 14 residues. J lost 2 bases, V lost 5 bases, and 3 bases had no gene match. Germline CDR1 and CDR2: LNHDA and SQIVND (reference sequence). The DNA of the CDR3 is TGTGCCAGTAGTCCGGGGACAGGCAATCAGCCCCAGCATTTT. It specifies CASSPGTGNQPQHF.

This clone was observed a single time. The rearrangement links TRBV5-1 to TRBJ2-1, with 9 bases aligning to TRBD1. After removal of 4 bases from V and 3 bases from J, the junction contained 8 bases not matched to a gene. The germline gives CDR1 SGHRS, CDR2 YFSETQ. This CDR3 is built from 16 residues. This CDR3 reads CASSPLGQGIYNEQFF. CDR3 DNA sequence: TGCGCCAGCAGCCCATTGGGACAGGGTATCTACAATGAGCAGTTCTTC.

The chain joins TRBV7-2 to TRBJ2-6; no clear D gene. CDR1 SGHTA and CDR2 FQGNSA come from the germline V gene. V lost 0 bases, J lost 14 bases, and 11 bases lay in between. The length of the CDR3 is 13 residues. CDR3 residues: CASSLASPQLLTF. The CDR3, as DNA: TGTGCCAGCAGCTTAGCCTCCCCTCAGCTCCTGACTTTC.

The V call is TRBV7-9, the J call TRBJ1-5, with D possibly TRBD1 on 5 matching bases. The CDR3 loop spans 12 amino acids. Deletions cut 8 bases from V and 5 bases from J, with 10 bases between. The germline V gene encodes CDR1 SEHNR and CDR2 FQNEAQ (reference sequence). CDR3 residues: CASAREDQPQHF. In DNA, the CDR3 is TGTGCCAGCGCCAGGGAGGATCAGCCCCAGCATTTT.

This chain joins TRBV6-5 and TRBJ2-1; 11 bases are a match to TRBD2. Germline-derived CDR1 and CDR2 are MNHEY and SVGAGI. The trim removed 2 bases at V and 2 bases at J, leaving 2 bases unmatched. There are 16 residues in the CDR3. This CDR3 is CASSYGTSGAYNEQFF. CDR3 coding DNA: TGTGCCAGCAGTTACGGGACTAGCGGAGCCTACAATGAGCAGTTCTTC.

V usage is TRBV19 and J usage is TRBJ1-3; D uncertain. Germline V gives CDR1 LNHDA, CDR2 SQIVND (reference sequence). V dropped 7 bases and J dropped 2 bases, with 15 bases sitting between them. This CDR3 comprises 15 residues. The CDR3 loop reads CASIRTTPAGNTIYF. The CDR3 bases are TGTGCCAGTATCCGTACGACGCCTGCTGGAAACACCATATATTTT.

V is TRBV5-5 and J is TRBJ1-1; the D gene is possibly TRBD1 (6 bases). CDR1 and CDR2 (germline): SGHKS, YYEKEE (reference sequence). The CDR3 has 13 residues. V gave up 5 bases and J gave up 4 bases, with 12 bases separating them. CDR3 nucleotides: TGTGCCAGCAGGACAGGAACCTTCACTGAAGCTTTCTTT. Amino acids: CASRTGTFTEAFF.

The V call is TRBV5-6, the J call TRBJ1-1; D is unresolved. CDR1 SGHDT and CDR2 YYEEEE come from the germline V gene. Trimming left V 4 bases short and J 2 bases short, with 18 bases between. This CDR3 has 16 residues. This chain's CDR3 is CASSQLYRAPNTEAFF. CDR3 DNA sequence: TGTGCCAGCAGCCAACTCTACAGAGCCCCAAACACTGAAGCTTTCTTT.

V and J are TRBV7-2 and TRBJ1-1; no definite D call. CDR3 size: 13 residues. The V and J ends lost 8 bases and 7 bases respectively, with 17 bases between them. CDR1 SGHTA and CDR2 FQGNSA come from the germline V gene. The CDR3 is CASAMIASFEAFF. The CDR3 DNA reads TGTGCCAGCGCCATGATAGCCTCCTTTGAAGCTTTCTTT.

The CDR3 region is CASSLETSGIPGELFF. CDR3 DNA: TGCGCCAGCAGCCTTGAGACTAGCGGGATCCCCGGGGAGCTGTTTTTT. The V and J genes are TRBV5-1 and TRBJ2-2; TRBD2 aligns across 11 bases. This CDR3 has 16 amino acids. J gave up 6 bases and V 4 bases, and 8 bases lay outside the gene matches. Germline V CDR1 and CDR2: SGHRS, YFSETQ.

This clone has a handful of counts. The chain links TRBV11-2 to TRBJ1-2, with TRBD1 as a possible D gene (6 bases). Germline loops: CDR1 SGHAT, CDR2 FQNNGV. This CDR3 is 12 amino acids long. Trimming cost V 7 bases and J 8 bases, with 14 bases left between them. The DNA for the CDR3 is TGTGCCAGCACCGTAGGGGGGCTCGGCTACACCTTC. This encodes CASTVGGLGYTF.